The rows below give T cell receptor beta chains drawn from one sample of a study of blood T cell repertoires in COVID-19. The method was immunoSEQ multiplex PCR; TCRdb's version includes in-frame clones alone and lacks a portion of them. The sample holds about 330,000 clones, approximately 88% seen once. The sequenced material came from PBMCs or T cells enriched from blood (not recorded which). All receptors derive from a man aged 25 to 40 who had recovered from COVID-19. Each CDR3 is given without its conserved first and last residue. Some rows have no size entry. The others give once, few or many, or a class for an expanded clone.

V gene: TRBV5-6; J gene: TRBJ1-2; clone size: NA; CDR3 protein: ASSFASAFGTANYGYT
V gene: TRBV6-4; J gene: TRBJ2-2; clone size: NA; CDR3 protein: ASSDVRGQEELF
V gene: TRBV11-1; J gene: TRBJ2-2; clone size: NA; CDR3 protein: ASRLEPNTGELF
V gene: TRBV19; J gene: TRBJ2-5; clone size: NA; CDR3 protein: ASGIGASGGQETQY
V gene: TRBV24-1; J gene: TRBJ2-5; clone size: once; CDR3 protein: ATSDSLAGGNQETQY
V gene: TRBV21-1; J gene: TRBJ1-4; clone size: NA; CDR3 protein: ASSKDVWSAGIGEKLF
V gene: TRBV12-3/TRBV12-4; J gene: TRBJ2-2; clone size: NA; CDR3 protein: ASNLGGELF
V gene: TRBV2; J gene: TRBJ2-3; clone size: once; CDR3 protein: ASSELLQY
V gene: TRBV7-8; J gene: TRBJ2-1; clone size: NA; CDR3 protein: ASSYYSPSNEQF
V gene: TRBV5-6; J gene: TRBJ2-2; clone size: NA; CDR3 protein: ASSYLTSGVGTGELF
V gene: TRBV19; J gene: TRBJ1-1; clone size: NA; CDR3 protein: ASRSAGWTEAF
V gene: TRBV6-6; J gene: TRBJ2-7; clone size: NA; CDR3 protein: ASQRDTSYEQY
V gene: TRBV3-1/TRBV3-2; J gene: TRBJ1-2; clone size: NA; CDR3 protein: ASSQYFGGRDYGYT
V gene: TRBV9; J gene: TRBJ1-5; clone size: NA; CDR3 protein: ASSVGPGEPQH
V gene: TRBV12-3/TRBV12-4; J gene: TRBJ2-5; clone size: NA; CDR3 protein: ASSQGETQY
V gene: TRBV14; J gene: TRBJ1-1; clone size: NA; CDR3 protein: ASSRPDRATEAF
V gene: TRBV2; J gene: TRBJ2-2; clone size: NA; CDR3 protein: ASSKTSGNTGELF
V gene: TRBV19; J gene: TRBJ2-3; clone size: NA; CDR3 protein: ASSIGGTGRTDTQY
V gene: TRBV27; J gene: TRBJ1-2; clone size: NA; CDR3 protein: ASSRDRGRGYT
V gene: TRBV5-1; J gene: TRBJ2-2; clone size: NA; CDR3 protein: ASRSPSGGTNTGELF
V gene: TRBV3-1/TRBV3-2; J gene: TRBJ2-3; clone size: NA; CDR3 protein: ASSPGLAGTDTQY
V gene: TRBV9; J gene: TRBJ2-5; clone size: NA; CDR3 protein: ASSVVGGFQETQY
V gene: TRBV9; J gene: TRBJ2-3; clone size: NA; CDR3 protein: ASSVPGQGGGTDTQY
V gene: TRBV6-5; J gene: TRBJ2-3; clone size: once; CDR3 protein: ASSYSLAGGMDTQY
V gene: TRBV19; J gene: TRBJ1-5; clone size: NA; CDR3 protein: ASRRTGLYQPQH
V gene: TRBV5-6; J gene: TRBJ2-7; clone size: NA; CDR3 protein: ASSLAVGEQY
V gene: TRBV28; J gene: TRBJ1-2; clone size: NA; CDR3 protein: ASSVGDRGGYGYT
V gene: TRBV30; J gene: TRBJ2-7; clone size: NA; CDR3 protein: AWSWGLAGYEQY